This passage covers 9 T cell receptor beta chains from one sample sequenced in a study of blood T cell repertoires in COVID-19. Profiled with immunoSEQ multiplex PCR; TCRdb holds only in-frame clones, not every one. The repertoire holds around 300,000 clones, about nine tenths seen once, with 0.9% to 1% in the top ten. The sample comprised peripheral blood. These TCRs come from a woman aged 40-49 years who had recovered from COVID-19.

The chain links TRBV5-1 to TRBJ2-3, with a weak D call TRBD1 (6 bases). Trimming stripped 4 bases from V and 4 bases from J, with 19 bases between. The V gene's germline CDR1 is SGHRS and CDR2 YFSETQ. The CDR3 is 16 residues long. The CDR3 sequence: CASSPGSGPGADTQYF. The CDR3 bases are TGCGCCAGCAGCCCTGGTTCGGGCCCAGGGGCAGATACGCAGTATTTT. The whole variable domain, filled in from reference TRBV5-1 and TRBJ2-3, reads KAGVTQTPRYLIKTRGQQVTLSCSPISGHRSVSWYQQTPGQGLQFLFEYFSETQRNKGNFPGRFSGRQFSNSRSEMNVSTLELGDSALYLCASSPGSGPGADTQYFGPGTRLTVL.

The genes are TRBV5-4 and TRBJ2-7; 16 bases match TRBD2. Germline lookup yields CDR1 SGHNT and CDR2 YYREEE (reference sequence). The CDR3 consists of 16 residues. Trimming cost V 3 bases and J 2 bases; bases outside gene matches: 2. The CDR3 DNA follows: TGTGCCAGCAGCTCGGGGACTAGCGGGAGGGCCTACGAGCAGTACTTC. This sequence encodes CASSSGTSGRAYEQYF.

The chain is built from TRBV24-1 and TRBJ2-1; 9 positions agree with TRBD2. This CDR3 spans 16 amino acids. Germline values: CDR1 KGHDR, CDR2 SFDVKD. The V gene end was trimmed by 4 bases and the J gene end by 2 bases; junction bases not matched to a gene: 5. Here the CDR3 DNA reads TGTGCCACCAGTGACAGATCTAGCGGGACCTACAATGAGCAGTTCTTC. It translates to CATSDRSSGTYNEQFF.

The V call is TRBV19, the J call TRBJ1-2; 7 positions match TRBD1. Germline CDR1 reads LNHDA; CDR2 reads SQIVND (reference sequence). Losses at the gene ends were 4 bases for V and 3 bases for J; bases not matched to a gene: 8. The CDR3 extends over 15 amino acids. The CDR3 here is CASSKEGTAYYGYTF. CDR3 DNA sequence: TGTGCCAGTAGTAAGGAAGGGACAGCCTACTATGGCTACACCTTC.

The V call is TRBV24-1, the J call TRBJ2-3, with 10 positions matching TRBD2. The CDR3 sequence is 14 residues long. V trimming: 7 bases; J trimming: 3 bases; junction bases outside the gene matches: 3. Germline V gene sequence: CDR1 KGHDR, CDR2 SFDVKD. The CDR3 DNA reads TGTGCCACCAGGGGGACTAGCGAAACAGATACGCAGTATTTT. Its translation: CATRGTSETDTQYF.

This rearrangement joins TRBV3-1 (or the pseudogene TRBV3-2) to TRBJ1-2; D perhaps matches TRBD1 (5 bases). In germline, CDR1 is LGHDT, CDR2 YNNKEL (reference sequence). The CDR3 is made up of 13 amino acids. The ends were cut back, 5 bases at V and 4 bases at J, with 11 bases in the middle. The CDR3 sequence: CASSERQIYGYTF. CDR3 coding DNA: TGTGCCAGCAGCGAGCGACAGATCTATGGCTACACCTTC.

The count of this clone is one. The chain is built from TRBV21-1 and TRBJ1-6. TRBV21-1 is tagged as a pseudogene. The CDR3 length is 14 residues. CDR3 bases: TGTGCCAGCAGCAAAAATCGTCGCGTGCGACCCCTCCACTTT. Translation gives CASSKNRRVRPLHF.

This chain connects TRBV9 to TRBJ1-6, with 8 bases lining up with TRBD1. With 0 bases clipped from V and 10 bases from J, the junction kept 6 bases outside the gene matches. The CDR3 is made up of 15 amino acids. Germline assignment: CDR1 SGDLS and CDR2 YYNGEE. The CDR3 sequence is CASSVADRGGSPLHF. The CDR3 region has the DNA TGTGCCAGCAGCGTAGCCGACAGGGGAGGATCACCCCTCCACTTT.

For this clone: Its ends do not fully match the called genes, so a read error is possible. The J gene is TRBJ2-1, the V gene TRBV7-7, with 9 bases lining up with TRBD2. Germline values: CDR1 SSHAT, CDR2 FNYEAQ (reference sequence). CDR3 length: 16 amino acids. The CDR3, as DNA: TGTGCTAGCAGCTCCGTGTCGGCGGGAGGGTTCAATGAGCAGTTCTTC. This codes for CASSSVSAGGFNEQFF.